Listed below are T cell receptor beta chains from one sample, sequenced in a study of T cells in Graves' hyperthyroidism and ophthalmopathy. TCRdb recomputed calls from the multiplex PCR reads with MiXCR, one row per CDR3 protein. The sample includes hundreds of thousands of distinct CDR3 sequences, about a third of them seen just once. Sample: blood. The receptors stem from a woman aged 40 to 50 with Graves' hyperthyroidism. The CDR3 runs from the conserved cysteine through the conserved F or W. D genes are given only for firm matches. Rows give clone size only sometimes, using once, few, many, or a class for an expanded clone.

. . TRBJ2-7 TRBV2 TGTGCCAGCAGTGAAAGAGGCAGGGTAAAGGATGACGAGCAGTACTTC CASSERGRVKDDEQYF
. few TRBJ1-1 TRBV6-5 TGTGCCAGCAGTTGGAGCAGGAACACTGAAGCTTTCTTT CASSWSRNTEAFF
TRBD1 many TRBJ1-5 TRBV7-2 TGTGCCAGCAGCTCCCGACAGGGGGGACAGCCCCAGCATTTT CASSSRQGGQPQHF
TRBD1 few TRBJ2-7 TRBV24-1 TGTGCCACCCTCGGGACAGGGAACGACGAGCAGTACTTC CATLGTGNDEQYF
TRBD1 few TRBJ1-2 TRBV5-6 TGTGCCAGCAGCTCCGGGACAGGGGCCCCCGCCGCCTTC CASSSGTGAPAAF
TRBD2 few TRBJ2-2 TRBV11-2 TGTGCCAGCAGGCCGCCGGGACTAGAGACCGGGGAGCTGTTTTTT CASRPPGLETGELFF
TRBD1 many TRBJ1-6 TRBV9 TGTGCCAGCAGCGCCGGACAGGCCCAAAATTCACCCCTCCACTTT CASSAGQAQNSPLHF
TRBD1 . TRBJ2-7 TRBV7-2 TGTGCCAGCAGCAACAGGGGCTTGCGCTCCTACGAGCAGTACTTC CASSNRGLRSYEQYF
TRBD2 . TRBJ2-7 TRBV13 TGTGCCAGCGCTGCGAGCGGGAGTAATTTCCACGAGCAGTACTTC CASAASGSNFHEQYF
. once TRBJ1-5 TRBV19 TGTGCCAGTAGTATCCAAGGTACAGGAAATCAGCCCCAGCATTTT CASSIQGTGNQPQHF
. many TRBJ1-5 TRBV5-1 TGCGCCAGCAGCTTGGGGACGAGCGGACAGCCCCAGCATTTT CASSLGTSGQPQHF
. many TRBJ2-2 TRBV13 TGTGCCAGCAGCTTCACCGACAACACCGGGGAGCTGTTTTTT CASSFTDNTGELFF
TRBD2 many TRBJ2-2 TRBV19 TGTGCCAGTAGTACCACCGGGAGGCCGACCGGGGAGCTGTTTTTT CASSTTGRPTGELFF
. many TRBJ1-2 TRBV7-2 TGTGCCAGCAGCTGGGGAGGCGAGCTTTCTAACTATGGCTACACCTTC CASSWGGELSNYGYTF
TRBD1 . TRBJ1-1 TRBV27 TGTGCCAGCAGTCCCCAGGACAGGGGTAGTACTGAAGCTTTCTTT CASSPQDRGSTEAFF
. . TRBJ2-7 TRBV29-1 TGCAGCTTAGGAGGACAGCGCGAGCAGTACTTC CSLGGQREQYF
. . TRBJ1-3 TRBV7-9 TGTGCCAGCAGCTCCCCCGGGGGTGCTGGAAACACCATATATTTT CASSSPGGAGNTIYF
TRBD2 few TRBJ2-3 TRBV7-9 TGTGCCAGCAGCTTAGGGGACTACACAGATACGCAGTATTTT CASSLGDYTDTQYF
TRBD1 many TRBJ1-1 TRBV20-1 TGCAGTGCTCTTAACCCGGGACAGCCGAACACTGAAGCTTTCTTT CSALNPGQPNTEAFF
. few TRBJ1-1 TRBV19 TGTGCCAGTAGTATGAGTCCCATGAACACTGAAGCTTTCTTT CASSMSPMNTEAFF
. . TRBJ2-3 TRBV13 TGTGCCAGCAGCCCCGCCGGAGATACGCAGTATTTT CASSPAGDTQYF
TRBD1 many TRBJ1-4 TRBV20-1 TGCAGTGCTAGAGAGGGCAGGGGGGATGAAAAACTGTTTTTT CSAREGRGDEKLFF
. . TRBJ2-6 TRBV10-3 TGTGCCAGCAGGATACAGGGTTCTGGGGCCAACGTCCTGACTTTC CASRIQGSGANVLTF
TRBD2 many TRBJ2-7 TRBV2 TGTGCCAGCGGACTAGCGAGCAGCTCCTACGAGCAGTACTTC CASGLASSSYEQYF
TRBD1 few TRBJ1-2 TRBV4-1 TGCGCCAGCAGCCAAGAGCAGGGACAGCTCTATGGCTACACCTTC CASSQEQGQLYGYTF
. few TRBJ2-7 TRBV19 TGTGCCAGTAGCACAGTAAGCTCCTACGAGCAGTACTTC CASSTVSSYEQYF
. many TRBJ2-7 TRBV2 TGTGCCAGCAAATTCGGCTCCTACGAGCAGTACTTC CASKFGSYEQYF
TRBD1 . TRBJ2-2 TRBV7-2 TGCGCCAGCAGCCAAGACGACAGGGAAACCGGGGAGCTGTTTTTT CASSQDDRETGELFF
. once TRBJ1-3 TRBV7-9 TGTGCCAGCAGCCCCACCTGGGACTTCACTGGAAACACCATATATTTT CASSPTWDFTGNTIYF
. . TRBJ2-5 TRBV7-9 TGTGCCAGCAGCTTATCAGGGCCCCAAGAGACCCAGTACTTC CASSLSGPQETQYF
. few TRBJ1-1 TRBV12-3/TRBV12-4 TGTGCCAGCAGCGAGGCCGGGACCCTTGAAGCTTTCTTT CASSEAGTLEAFF
. many TRBJ1-2 TRBV4-2 TGTGCCAGCAGCCTAGGGCAGGGAGGTAACTATGGCTACACCTTC CASSLGQGGNYGYTF
. few TRBJ1-1 TRBV19 TGTGCCAGTAGTATAGCCACAGCTATGAACACTGAAGCTTTCTTT CASSIATAMNTEAFF
TRBD1 few TRBJ1-2 TRBV6-1 TGTGCCAGCTCGCAGGGGGCGGGCTACACCTTC CASSQGAGYTF
. few TRBJ1-3 TRBV6-5 TGTGCCAGCAGTTACTCTGTATCGGGCTCTGGAAACACCATATATTTT CASSYSVSGSGNTIYF
. many TRBJ1-2 TRBV19 TGTGCCAGTAGTATAGCAACAGGGAATGGCTACACCTTC CASSIATGNGYTF
TRBD1 many TRBJ1-2 TRBV6-1 TGTGCCAGCAGTGAATCCGGGACAGACTATGGCTACACCTTC CASSESGTDYGYTF
. . TRBJ2-5 TRBV14 TGTGCCAGCAGCCAGTTGAAAGGCAGCTGGGACATTCGGCAAGAGACCCAGTACTTC CASSQLKGSWDIRQETQYF
. few TRBJ2-5 TRBV28 TGTGCCAGCAGTTTACGTCAGGAGGCTTGGACCCAGTACTTC CASSLRQEAWTQYF
TRBD2 many TRBJ2-7 TRBV9 TGTGCCAGCAGCCGGACTAGCGACTACTACGAGCAGTACTTC CASSRTSDYYEQYF
. . TRBJ2-7 TRBV7-2 TGTGCCAGCAGCGGAAGGTGGAAACACGAGCAGTACTTC CASSGRWKHEQYF
. many TRBJ2-5 TRBV20-1 TGCAGTGCTAGGGTGGGGGCGGGGAAAGAGACCCAGTACTTC CSARVGAGKETQYF
. few TRBJ1-5 TRBV24-1 TGTGCCACCAGTGGGAGGGTCAGCAATCAGCCCCAGCATTTT CATSGRVSNQPQHF
. many TRBJ1-2 TRBV7-9 TGTGCCAGCAGCTTAGAGGCCGGGGGACACGGCTACACCTTC CASSLEAGGHGYTF
. many TRBJ2-7 TRBV2 TGTGCCAGCAGCCCTGGGACCGCAGCCGAGCAGTACTTC CASSPGTAAEQYF
TRBD2 few TRBJ2-7 TRBV3-1 TGTGCCAGCAAAACTAGCGGCGCCTACGAGCAGTACTTC CASKTSGAYEQYF
. many TRBJ1-1 TRBV14 TGCGCCAGCAGCCAAGAAGAGAGGACTGAAGCTTTCTTT CASSQEERTEAFF
. . TRBJ2-7 TRBV25-1 TGTGCCATAGGGGCCAACTACAATGAGCAGTACTTC CAIGANYNEQYF
. few TRBJ2-6 TRBV5-5 TGTGCCAGCAGCCGTACAGGTTTTGGCTCTGGGGCCAACGTCCTGACTTTC CASSRTGFGSGANVLTF
. many TRBJ1-4 TRBV7-2 TGTGCCAGCAGCCTCAGGGACGCCACAACTAATGAAAAACTGTTTTTT CASSLRDATTNEKLFF
TRBD1 many TRBJ2-5 TRBV24-1 TGTGCCACCAGTGACGGTGAGGTGGGACAGGACGGGGAGACCCAGTACTTC CATSDGEVGQDGETQYF
. . TRBJ2-7 TRBV13 TGTGCCAGCAGCAGGACTAACTACGAGCAGTACTTC CASSRTNYEQYF
TRBD1 . TRBJ2-7 TRBV3-1 TGTGCCAGCAGCCAACCGGGACAGGGGTCTTACGAGCAGTACTTC CASSQPGQGSYEQYF
. few TRBJ2-5 TRBV19 TGTGCCAGTAGTATAATAGCGGAAGAGACCCAGTACTTC CASSIIAEETQYF